A selection of T cell receptor beta chains follows, all from one sample in a study of CXCR3-negative and CXCR3-positive naive CD8 T cells. TCRdb re-called the 5' RACE reads; every CDR3 protein appears as one record, without DNA. This listing includes 38,000 or so distinct CDR3 sequences. Sequencing was performed on memory CD8+ T cells from blood. These receptors originate from a human donor in good health. Some clones in this sample may be carry-over from other donors' samples. Each CDR3 is given with its conserved first and last residue. Size values are once, few and many counts, or a class for expanded clones, and some rows have none.

cdr3_aa: CASSSTGLGEQYF
v_call: TRBV5-1
j_call: TRBJ2-7
clone_size: -

cdr3_aa: CSVWGADYEQYF
v_call: TRBV29-1
j_call: TRBJ2-7
clone_size: -

cdr3_aa: CASSLSDYEQYF
v_call: TRBV7-9
j_call: TRBJ2-7
clone_size: -

cdr3_aa: CASSVEGTGGTLNEQFF
v_call: TRBV9
j_call: TRBJ2-1
clone_size: -

cdr3_aa: CASTQGGGRGYTF
v_call: TRBV28
j_call: TRBJ1-2
clone_size: -

cdr3_aa: CASSLTGTPNSYEQYF
v_call: TRBV7-6
j_call: TRBJ2-7
clone_size: -

cdr3_aa: CSATTRDRTYGYTF
v_call: TRBV20-1
j_call: TRBJ1-2
clone_size: -

cdr3_aa: CSVPNPGRYNEQFF
v_call: TRBV29-1
j_call: TRBJ2-1
clone_size: -

cdr3_aa: CASSQELPGATGELFF
v_call: TRBV4-3
j_call: TRBJ2-2
clone_size: -

cdr3_aa: CSARDGGHDSYEQYF
v_call: TRBV20-1
j_call: TRBJ2-7
clone_size: -

cdr3_aa: CSAKSPSRDTEAFF
v_call: TRBV20-1
j_call: TRBJ1-1
clone_size: -

cdr3_aa: CASSLVRRGHNEQFF
v_call: TRBV7-3
j_call: TRBJ2-1
clone_size: -

cdr3_aa: CASSFSSSTDTQYF
v_call: TRBV7-9
j_call: TRBJ2-3
clone_size: -

cdr3_aa: CASSRDRGRTDTQYF
v_call: TRBV12-3/TRBV12-4
j_call: TRBJ2-3
clone_size: -

cdr3_aa: CAISESRQTSGANVLTF
v_call: TRBV10-3
j_call: TRBJ2-6
clone_size: -

cdr3_aa: CSVGTGATGELFF
v_call: TRBV29-1
j_call: TRBJ2-2
clone_size: -

cdr3_aa: CASSPSVARDRSYNEQFF
v_call: TRBV18
j_call: TRBJ2-1
clone_size: -

cdr3_aa: CASSSWTGGNEKLFF
v_call: TRBV7-8
j_call: TRBJ1-4
clone_size: -

cdr3_aa: CSVPESGEQYF
v_call: TRBV29-1
j_call: TRBJ2-7
clone_size: -

cdr3_aa: CASSSSLAGDNEQFF
v_call: TRBV28
j_call: TRBJ2-1
clone_size: -

cdr3_aa: CASSFLARPPNEQFF
v_call: TRBV6-5
j_call: TRBJ2-1
clone_size: -

cdr3_aa: CSATLDREYQPQHF
v_call: TRBV20-1
j_call: TRBJ1-5
clone_size: -

cdr3_aa: CASSSGGELFF
v_call: TRBV5-1
j_call: TRBJ2-2
clone_size: -

cdr3_aa: CASSLAGLAGGLNTGELFF
v_call: TRBV5-1
j_call: TRBJ2-2
clone_size: -

cdr3_aa: CASSWTGAYNKQFF
v_call: TRBV6-2/TRBV6-3
j_call: TRBJ2-1
clone_size: -

cdr3_aa: CASSVFSSDIYEQYF
v_call: TRBV2
j_call: TRBJ2-7
clone_size: -

cdr3_aa: CSGGSSYEQYF
v_call: TRBV29-1
j_call: TRBJ2-7
clone_size: -

cdr3_aa: CASSSGTATDTQYF
v_call: TRBV7-9
j_call: TRBJ2-3
clone_size: -

cdr3_aa: CSARTGAATEAFF
v_call: TRBV29-1
j_call: TRBJ1-1
clone_size: -

cdr3_aa: CASSLPGARDSPLHF
v_call: TRBV7-9
j_call: TRBJ1-6
clone_size: -

cdr3_aa: CASSATALNEKLFF
v_call: TRBV7-9
j_call: TRBJ1-4
clone_size: -

cdr3_aa: CASSQGLATNYEQYF
v_call: TRBV4-2
j_call: TRBJ2-7
clone_size: -

cdr3_aa: CASSYGLGLRPIYEQYF
v_call: TRBV12-3/TRBV12-4
j_call: TRBJ2-7
clone_size: -

cdr3_aa: CASSLRQSPTGELFF
v_call: TRBV27
j_call: TRBJ2-2
clone_size: -

cdr3_aa: CASSTNNRGQDIQYF
v_call: TRBV28
j_call: TRBJ2-4
clone_size: -

cdr3_aa: CASSPAAVGTEAFF
v_call: TRBV11-2
j_call: TRBJ1-1
clone_size: -

cdr3_aa: CATRPSGRHETQYF
v_call: TRBV7-9
j_call: TRBJ2-5
clone_size: medium-sized

cdr3_aa: CASSTVPSYNEQFF
v_call: TRBV28
j_call: TRBJ2-1
clone_size: -

cdr3_aa: CASSEAPGQSYEQYF
v_call: TRBV2
j_call: TRBJ2-7
clone_size: -

cdr3_aa: CASSYRDPRETQYF
v_call: TRBV3-1
j_call: TRBJ2-5
clone_size: -

cdr3_aa: CATSSGDRARYSNQPQHF
v_call: TRBV15
j_call: TRBJ1-5
clone_size: -

cdr3_aa: CASSYGQGSISGELSF
v_call: TRBV6-6
j_call: TRBJ2-2
clone_size: -

cdr3_aa: CASSSTGGDEQFF
v_call: TRBV28
j_call: TRBJ2-1
clone_size: -

cdr3_aa: CASSDSRGYNNEQFF
v_call: TRBV5-1
j_call: TRBJ2-1
clone_size: -

cdr3_aa: CASSQAHSASYEQYF
v_call: TRBV4-1
j_call: TRBJ2-7
clone_size: -

cdr3_aa: CASSSSLAGAHNEQFF
v_call: TRBV7-6
j_call: TRBJ2-1
clone_size: -

cdr3_aa: CASIPFRGPGSMYEQYF
v_call: TRBV21-1
j_call: TRBJ2-7
clone_size: -

cdr3_aa: CASSSGLTGELFF
v_call: TRBV27
j_call: TRBJ2-2
clone_size: -

cdr3_aa: CASSELGGELFF
v_call: TRBV9
j_call: TRBJ2-2
clone_size: -

cdr3_aa: CSVEGGGGEQYF
v_call: TRBV29-1
j_call: TRBJ2-7
clone_size: -

cdr3_aa: CASSYSAGGGYEQYF
v_call: TRBV6-2/TRBV6-3
j_call: TRBJ2-7
clone_size: -

cdr3_aa: CASSQDISINNQPQHF
v_call: TRBV4-3
j_call: TRBJ1-5
clone_size: -

cdr3_aa: CASSDPNRGYTEAFF
v_call: TRBV25-1
j_call: TRBJ1-1
clone_size: -

cdr3_aa: CSARQEPTSTDTQYF
v_call: TRBV20-1
j_call: TRBJ2-3
clone_size: -

cdr3_aa: CASSDGTNTGELFF
v_call: TRBV6-4
j_call: TRBJ2-2
clone_size: -